One and the same sample provided the 24 T cell receptor beta chains below, sequenced in a study of molecular identifiers for immune sequencing clone quantification (dated by TCRdb to 2016 to 2019). Libraries came from PCR. Sequencing used a NextSeq 500. TCRdb reanalyzed the raw reads on its own, using fastp at Q25 for trimming and MiXCR for clone calling, and kept in-frame beta chains. Each CDR3 protein gets just one entry, which takes the most common genes and DNA from the rows behind it. This sample is represented by about 510,000 distinct CDR3 sequences; around 23% of them were singletons. The ten top clones hold about 0.75% of the sample. The sequenced sample was naive CD8+ T cells from blood, with Jurkat cell RNA spiked in. This specimen's cell subset or site label, interpreted: FACS-sorted CD8+CD4-CCR7+CD45RA+ naive T cells. These receptors were collected from a human donor in good health. Some libraries in this study had Jurkat cell RNA spiked in.

This clonotype has just a few counts. This rearrangement joins TRBV2 to TRBJ1-6; a weak D match, TRBD1 (6 bases). The V and J ends lost 8 bases and 8 bases respectively, with 16 bases between them. Germline loops: CDR1 SNHLY, CDR2 FYNNEI. This CDR3 has 14 amino acids. The CDR3 loop reads CASSERGPHSPLHF. The CDR3 DNA is TGTGCCAGCTCCGAGCGGGGGCCACATTCACCCCTCCACTTT.

This clonotype was observed a few times. The chain couples TRBV4-3 to TRBJ2-3; the match to TRBD2 covers 13 bases. V shed 4 bases and J 3 bases; nucleotides not matched to a gene: 10. Germline CDR1 and CDR2: LGHNA and YSLEER. The length of the CDR3 is 18 residues. The CDR3 region has the DNA TGCGCCAGCAGCCCATGGACTAGCGGGAGAATTTCGACAGATACGCAGTATTTT. Encoded protein: CASSPWTSGRISTDTQYF.

The chain has TRBV6-2 or TRBV6-3 and TRBJ2-7; TRBD2 is a possible D gene (5 bases). Trimming removed 6 bases from V and 3 bases from J, with 15 bases in between. CDR3 length: 14 amino acids. The germline V gene encodes CDR1 MNHEY and CDR2 SVGEGT. CDR3 DNA: TGTGCCAGCAGGATCCCCGGGGATTACTACGAGCAGTACTTC. Amino acid sequence: CASRIPGDYYEQYF.

This clonotype has only a few counts. The chain links TRBV6-5 to TRBJ2-5; the D gene is possibly TRBD1 (6 bases). The CDR3 extends over 15 amino acids. V lost 0 bases to trimming and J lost 5 bases, with 13 bases between them. The germline V gene encodes CDR1 MNHEY and CDR2 SVGAGI. DNA of the CDR3: TGTGCCAGCAGTTACTCGATCAACAGGGCGGAGACCCAGTACTTC. It specifies CASSYSINRAETQYF.

This clonotype was observed a few times. V and J are TRBV10-3 and TRBJ1-1, with 9 bases identical to TRBD1. With 6 bases clipped from V and 4 bases from J, the junction kept 6 bases outside the gene matches. This CDR3 is 14 amino acids long. The V gene's germline CDR1 is ENHRY and CDR2 SYGVKD. The CDR3 loop reads CAIRQGAPGTEAFF. In DNA form, the CDR3 reads TGTGCCATCAGACAGGGGGCGCCGGGCACTGAAGCTTTCTTT.

This chain joins TRBV19 and TRBJ2-1, with 9 bases lining up with TRBD2. J was trimmed by 5 bases and V by 3 bases; bases with no gene match: 5. CDR1 and CDR2 (germline): LNHDA, SQIVND (reference sequence). The CDR3 totals 15 residues. For the CDR3, the DNA is TGTGCCAGTAGTATCTTTAGCGGGGGTAACAATGAGCAGTTCTTC. Encoded protein: CASSIFSGGNNEQFF. The full variable domain, with the rest looked up from reference TRBV19 and TRBJ2-1, is DGGITQSPKYLFRKEGQNVTLSCEQNLNHDAMYWYRQDPGQGLRLIYYSQIVNDFQKGDIAEGYSVSREKKESFPLTVTSAQKNPTAFYLCASSIFSGGNNEQFFGPGTRLTVL.

This clonotype was detected many times. V and J are TRBV12-3 or TRBV12-4 and TRBJ2-7, with 7 bases that match TRBD1. This CDR3 contains 13 residues. Trimming at V came to 4 bases and at J to 10 bases, leaving 10 bases not matched to a gene. The CDR3: CASSSRDRGYQYF. The CDR3 bases are TGTGCCAGCAGTTCCCGGGACAGAGGCTACCAGTACTTC.

This clonotype was seen at least ten times. V usage is TRBV5-1 and J usage is TRBJ2-7, with TRBD2 as a possible D gene (6 bases). Trimming took off 7 bases at V and 0 bases at J, with 8 bases between the two ends. This CDR3 has 12 amino acids. Germline loops: CDR1 SGHRS, CDR2 YFSETQ. The CDR3 region has the DNA TGCGCCAGCGGGGGGAGCTCCTACGAGCAGTACTTC. Encoded protein: CASGGSSYEQYF.

There are many counts of this clonotype. The rearrangement joins TRBV7-2 to TRBJ2-3, with 7 bases identical to TRBD1. V gave up 5 bases and J gave up 5 bases; unmatched junction bases: 10. From germline, CDR1 is SGHTA and CDR2 FQGNSA. This CDR3 comprises 15 residues. CDR3 coding DNA: TGTGCCAGCAGCCCGTCGACAGGGCTGGGAGATACGCAGTATTTT. Residues: CASSPSTGLGDTQYF.

This clonotype has at least ten counts. The chain uses TRBV7-9 and TRBJ2-3; D is perhaps TRBD1 (6 bases). The length of the CDR3 is 16 residues. Trimming shortened V by 0 bases and J by 2 bases, and 12 bases separated the two germline ends. Germline V gene lookup returns CDR1 SEHNR and CDR2 FQNEAQ (reference sequence). CDR3 sequence reads: CASSLAGTTNTDTQYF. The CDR3 coding sequence is TGTGCCAGCAGCTTAGCGGGGACAACCAACACAGATACGCAGTATTTT.

Regarding this clonotype: This could be a read error, since a much larger clone is one nucleotide away. The chain has TRBV12-3 or TRBV12-4 and TRBJ1-4, with D possibly matching TRBD1 (6 bases). V shed 5 bases and J shed 4 bases, with 14 bases lying between them. The CDR3 is 15 residues long. This chain's CDR3 is CASSIRGQRNEKLFF. The CDR3 DNA sequence: TGTGCCAGCAGTATCCGCGGACAGCGTAATGAAAAACTGTTTTTT.

The V call is TRBV4-3, the J call TRBJ2-2, with D uncertain. The V end was cut by 1 base, the J end by 3 bases, with 9 bases between. The germline CDR1 and CDR2 sequences are LGHNA and YSLEER. The CDR3 spans 15 residues. In nucleotides, the CDR3 is TGCGCCAGCAGCCAAGGGCAGGTCGACACCGGGGAGCTGTTTTTT. Encoded protein: CASSQGQVDTGELFF.

This clonotype was counted ten times or more. The chain joins TRBV12-5 to TRBJ2-6, with D perhaps TRBD2 (7 bases). The V end lost 2 bases, the J end lost 2 bases, and 16 bases lay between the germline ends. The CDR3 extends over 18 amino acids. Germline V gene sequence: CDR1 LGHNT, CDR2 FRNRAP. CDR3 bases: TGTGCTAGTGGTTTGTATCTCGGGGGGCCAGCTGGGGCCAACGTCCTGACTTTC. Protein sequence: CASGLYLGGPAGANVLTF.

This clonotype showed up many times. V gene TRBV4-3 combines with J gene TRBJ1-1; D uncertain. CDR1 and CDR2 from the germline V gene are LGHNA and YSLEER. CDR3 length: 14 amino acids. Trimming stripped 0 bases from V and 3 bases from J, with 8 bases between. CDR3 amino acids: CASSQEGSYTEAFF. CDR3 coding DNA: TGCGCCAGCAGCCAAGAAGGCAGCTACACTGAAGCTTTCTTT.

CDR3 sequence: CASGTTGNGYTF. DNA for the CDR3: TGCGCCAGCGGGACGACAGGGAATGGCTACACCTTC. The chain couples TRBV23-1 to TRBJ1-2; the match to TRBD1 covers 7 bases. TRBV23-1 is an open reading frame, and its role is uncertain. The ends lost 8 bases at V and 6 bases at J; junction bases unmatched: 6. This CDR3 comprises 12 residues.

The chain employs TRBV27 and TRBJ2-7; the match to TRBD2 covers 7 bases. Trimming took 4 bases from V and 3 from J; bases not matched to a gene: 9. This CDR3 region has 15 residues. CDR1 and CDR2 (germline): MNHEY, SMNVEV (reference sequence). CDR3 residues: CASSWASGTRYEQYF. CDR3 DNA: TGTGCCAGCAGTTGGGCTAGCGGAACCCGCTACGAGCAGTACTTC.

The sample holds many counts of this clonotype. The chain recombines TRBV4-1 with TRBJ2-3; 9 bases match TRBD2. Germline V gene sequence: CDR1 MGHRA, CDR2 YSYEKL. V gave up 3 bases and J gave up 4 bases; unmatched junction bases: 5. This CDR3 has 15 residues. The CDR3 is CASSQAGLAADTQYF. The CDR3 region has the DNA TGCGCCAGCAGCCAGGCGGGACTAGCAGCAGATACGCAGTATTTT.

This chain uses TRBV7-2 with TRBJ2-1; 8 positions match TRBD2. J gave up 2 bases and V 2 bases, and 2 bases lay outside the gene matches. CDR1 is SGHTA, CDR2 FQGNSA, per germline. This CDR3 comprises 15 residues. Written as DNA, the CDR3 is TGTGCCAGCAGCTTAATACTAGCGGCCTACAATGAGCAGTTCTTC. This codes for CASSLILAAYNEQFF.

A word on this clonotype: This may be a read error: a much more frequent sequence differs by one nucleotide. V gene TRBV7-9 combines with J gene TRBJ2-5; TRBD1 is a possible D gene (5 bases). Germline V gives CDR1 SEHNR, CDR2 FQNEAQ (reference sequence). This CDR3 has 15 amino acids. Deletions cut 3 bases from V and 2 bases from J, with 13 bases between. This CDR3 reads CASSLDQGGQETQYF. CDR3 nucleotide sequence: TGTGCCAGCAGCTTGGATCAGGGCGGACAAGAGACCCAGTACTTC.

The chain recombines TRBV19 with TRBJ1-5; no firm D call. The CDR3 has 15 amino acids. Germline V CDR1 and CDR2: LNHDA, SQIVND (reference sequence). Trimming removed 1 base at V and 5 bases at J, with 12 bases between. CDR3 amino acids: CASSIGDGLDQPQHF. CDR3 in DNA: TGTGCCAGTAGTATAGGAGACGGCCTGGATCAGCCCCAGCATTTT.

In its sample, this clonotype was seen a few times. V usage is TRBV10-3 and J usage is TRBJ2-7; D is perhaps TRBD1 (6 bases). Trimming removed 2 bases at V and 0 bases at J, with 11 bases between. Germline CDR1 is ENHRY and CDR2 is SYGVKD. This CDR3 is 15 amino acids long. CDR3 sequence: CAISENRDTSYEQYF. The CDR3 coding sequence is TGTGCCATCAGTGAGAACCGGGACACCTCCTACGAGCAGTACTTC.

The V call is TRBV30, the J call TRBJ2-2; 11 positions agree with TRBD2. CDR3 length: 17 residues. With V trimmed by 2 bases and J by 3 bases, 8 bases remained unmatched. Looked up from germline, CDR1 is GTSNPN and CDR2 is SVGIG (reference sequence). CDR3 sequence: CAWSIPGLAGYTGELFF. In DNA form, the CDR3 reads TGTGCCTGGAGTATCCCCGGACTAGCGGGTTACACCGGGGAGCTGTTTTTT.

This clonotype was seen ten or more times. The genes are TRBV7-9 and TRBJ1-1, with D maybe TRBD1 (6 bases). The CDR3 has 14 residues. With 6 bases removed from V and 6 bases from J, the gap between germline ends came to 17 bases. CDR1 SEHNR and CDR2 FQNEAQ come from the germline V gene (reference sequence). The CDR3 region is CASSSAGEMAEAFF. The CDR3 DNA reads TGTGCCAGCAGTTCCGCAGGGGAGATGGCTGAAGCTTTCTTT.

V is TRBV13 and J is TRBJ1-3, with a weak D call TRBD1 (6 bases). This CDR3 contains 12 residues. CDR1 is PRHDT and CDR2 is FYEKMQ in the germline V gene (reference sequence). Between the trimmed V and J ends, which lost 6 bases and 12 bases, there was a span of 15 bases. The CDR3 nucleotides are TGTGCCAGCAGTCCGCCGGACAGAGTCATATATTTT. Translating gives CASSPPDRVIYF.